The 25 T cell receptor beta chains below all came from one sample that was sequenced in a study of HIV-infected patients and healthy controls. A single record per CDR3 protein comes from TCRdb applying MiXCR to the 5' RACE reads. This table holds about 64,000 distinct CDR3 sequences, around 21% found once. Specimen: CD4+ T cells from blood. These receptors originate from a human donor in good health.

V usage is TRBV11-1 and J usage is TRBJ2-7; TRBD1 agrees at 7 bases. Germline V gene sequence: CDR1 SGHAT, CDR2 FQDESV (reference sequence). There are 16 residues in the CDR3. V was pared by 1 base and J by 1 base, with 7 bases of the junction left unmatched. In DNA form, the CDR3 reads TGTGCCAGCAGCTTAGGCTACAGGGGCCCTTCCTACGAGCAGTACTTC. Protein product: CASSLGYRGPSYEQYF.

This clonotype was observed at least ten times. This chain joins TRBV14 and TRBJ1-1; D uncertain. The CDR3 runs 12 residues. The germline V gene encodes CDR1 SGHDN and CDR2 FVKESK. V shed 6 bases and J shed 2 bases, with 7 bases lying between them. The CDR3 loop is CASRGINTEAFF. Written as DNA, the CDR3 is TGTGCCAGCAGGGGGATCAACACTGAAGCTTTCTTT. Full variable domain (remainder filled in from reference TRBV14 and TRBJ1-1): EAGVTQFPSHSVIEKGQTVTLRCDPISGHDNLYWYRRVMGKEIKFLLHFVKESKQDESGMPNNRFLAERTGGTYSTLKVQPAELEDSGVYFCASRGINTEAFFGQGTRLTVV.

This clonotype was counted at least ten times. This sequence joins TRBV4-3 and TRBJ2-3; TRBD2 might be the D (6 bases). The CDR3 length is 14 residues. Between the trimmed V and J ends, which lost 2 bases and 4 bases, there was a span of 10 bases. Germline V gene sequence: CDR1 LGHNA, CDR2 YSLEER. In DNA, the CDR3 is TGCGCCAGCAGCCAACTAGCGCAAGCAGATACGCAGTATTTT. Translation: CASSQLAQADTQYF.

The chain carries TRBV6-2 or TRBV6-3 and TRBJ1-5; D is uncertain. Per germline, CDR1 MNHEY and CDR2 SVGEGT. V was trimmed by 5 bases and J by 2 bases, leaving 7 bases between them. This CDR3 spans 13 amino acids. The CDR3 here is CASSTRGNQPQHF. The CDR3 nucleotides read TGTGCCAGCAGTACGAGGGGCAATCAGCCCCAGCATTTT.

This clonotype appeared many times. The genes are TRBV20-1 and TRBJ1-2, with D unresolved. The germline V gene encodes CDR1 DFQATT and CDR2 SNEGSKA (reference sequence). Trimming took off 3 bases at V and 4 bases at J, with 6 bases between the two ends. The CDR3 runs 11 residues. This CDR3 reads CSARALYGYTF. The CDR3 DNA sequence: TGCAGTGCTAGGGCCCTCTATGGCTACACCTTC.

The V gene is TRBV6-6, the J gene TRBJ2-5; D remains ambiguous. V dropped 2 bases and J dropped 5 bases, with 6 bases sitting between them. Germline V gives CDR1 MNHNY, CDR2 SVGAGI (reference sequence). This CDR3 has 12 residues. CDR3 DNA sequence: TGTGCCAGCAGTTACGAACGGGAGACCCAGTACTTC. This sequence encodes CASSYERETQYF.

The table lists this clonotype with many counts. The V call is TRBV3-1, the J call TRBJ2-3; TRBD2 matches at 10 bases. The germline gives CDR1 LGHDT, CDR2 YNNKEL (reference sequence). The length of the CDR3 is 18 residues. J was trimmed by 2 bases and V by 0 bases; bases with no gene match: 8. The CDR3: CASSQDSSGRGYTDTQYF. CDR3 DNA: TGTGCCAGCAGCCAAGATTCTAGCGGGAGAGGTTACACAGATACGCAGTATTTT.

The chain uses TRBV10-3 and TRBJ2-2; 8 bases fit TRBD1. V lost 7 bases to trimming and J lost 4 bases; unmatched junction nucleotides: 14. The V gene's germline CDR1 is ENHRY and CDR2 SYGVKD. The CDR3 is made up of 17 amino acids. CDR3 DNA sequence: TGTGCCATCACCCCACGTCCGCAGACAGGGGTCACCGGGGAGCTGTTTTTT. Protein: CAITPRPQTGVTGELFF.

This clonotype was observed a handful of times. The V call is TRBV4-3, the J call TRBJ1-6; 8 bases agree with TRBD1. V dropped 4 bases and J dropped 12; count of bases not matched to a gene: 5. Germline CDR1 reads LGHNA; CDR2 reads YSLEER. CDR3 length equals 13 residues. CDR3: CASSRGQGGPLHF. The CDR3 bases are TGCGCCAGCAGCCGAGGACAGGGAGGACCCCTCCACTTT.

This clonotype was seen ten or more times. The genes are TRBV2 and TRBJ2-2; 8 bases fit TRBD1. The CDR3 is made up of 14 amino acids. Germline V gene sequence: CDR1 SNHLY, CDR2 FYNNEI. V trimming: 7 bases; J trimming: 6 bases; junction bases outside the gene matches: 7. DNA for the CDR3: TGTGCCAGCAATTCAGGGGGCTACCCCGGGGAGCTGTTTTTT. This translates into CASNSGGYPGELFF.

This clonotype was observed a handful of times. The gene calls are TRBV7-2 and TRBJ1-2; D is possibly TRBD1 (6 bases). Trimming stripped 5 bases from V and 4 bases from J, with 14 bases between. Germline-derived CDR1 and CDR2 are SGHTA and FQGNSA. The CDR3 runs to 14 residues. CDR3: CASSVMQGSYGYTF. The CDR3 nucleotides are TGTGCCAGCAGCGTCATGCAGGGGAGCTATGGCTACACCTTC.

This clonotype was detected a few times. The chain employs TRBV24-1 and TRBJ1-1; weak D call: TRBD1 (6 bases). CDR1 and CDR2 from the germline V gene are KGHDR and SFDVKD. The ends were cut back, 4 bases at V and 2 bases at J, with 28 bases in the middle. This CDR3 has 20 residues. In nucleotides, the CDR3 is TGTGCCACCAGTGACTTAGATACACAGGGATCTCTAAACCTTAACACTGAAGCTTTCTTT. It codes for CATSDLDTQGSLNLNTEAFF.

This clonotype was recorded many times. This chain joins TRBV7-2 and TRBJ2-1; D not certain. The CDR3 contains 13 residues. V gave up 3 bases and J gave up 3 bases, with 6 bases separating them. Germline CDR1 reads SGHTA; CDR2 reads FQGNSA. The CDR3 bases are TGTGCCAGCAGCTTGACACACTACAATGAGCAGTTCTTC. It translates to CASSLTHYNEQFF.

This chain links TRBV6-5 with TRBJ2-7; 10 positions agree with TRBD1. This CDR3 comprises 15 residues. V dropped 6 bases and J dropped 3; count of bases not matched to a gene: 8. The germline V gene encodes CDR1 MNHEY and CDR2 SVGAGI. Here the CDR3 reads CASSHRDRGLYEQYF. CDR3 nucleotide sequence: TGTGCCAGCAGCCACAGGGACAGGGGTCTCTACGAGCAGTACTTC.

This clonotype occurred many times. The genes are TRBV7-8 and TRBJ1-5; 8 bases line up with TRBD1. CDR1 is SGHVS and CDR2 is FQNEAQ in the germline V gene. There are 19 residues in the CDR3. The trim removed 5 bases at V and 7 bases at J, leaving 22 bases unmatched. The CDR3 sequence is CASSLRGVGSADRDQPQHF. The CDR3 DNA follows: TGTGCCAGCAGCCTAAGAGGAGTCGGTTCCGCGGACAGGGACCAGCCCCAGCATTTT.

This chain links TRBV14 with TRBJ2-3; 7 nucleotides line up with TRBD2. The V gene end was trimmed by 0 bases and the J gene end by 2 bases; junction bases not matched to a gene: 8. CDR1 and CDR2 from the germline V gene are SGHDN and FVKESK. The CDR3 runs to 17 residues. CDR3 residues: CASSQDLGAGITDTQYF. The CDR3 nucleotides read TGTGCCAGCAGCCAAGACCTGGGAGCGGGGATCACAGATACGCAGTATTTT.

This clonotype was seen at least ten times. This rearrangement joins TRBV29-1 to TRBJ2-1; TRBD2 matches 8 bases. J gave up 2 bases and V 5 bases, and 5 bases lay outside the gene matches. The CDR3 totals 14 residues. From germline, CDR1 is SQVTM and CDR2 ANQGSEA. CDR3 sequence reads: CSVNKREPYNEQFF. The CDR3 DNA is TGCAGCGTTAACAAGCGGGAGCCCTACAATGAGCAGTTCTTC.

The chain links TRBV12-3 or TRBV12-4 to TRBJ2-2, with D perhaps TRBD2 (5 bases). V was trimmed by 5 bases and J by 7 bases, leaving 17 bases between them. CDR3 length: 15 amino acids. The CDR3 here is CASSPSLLVGGELFF. As DNA, the CDR3 is TGTGCCAGCAGTCCCTCCCTACTAGTTGGCGGGGAGCTGTTTTTT.

This clonotype was counted many times. The chain links TRBV18 to TRBJ1-1, with D possibly being TRBD1 (6 bases). Trimming took off 8 bases at V and 7 bases at J, with 11 bases between the two ends. Germline CDR1 and CDR2: KGHSH and LQKENI. This CDR3 has 11 residues. The CDR3 protein is CASQGQHEAFF. The CDR3 region has the DNA TGTGCCAGCCAAGGACAGCATGAAGCTTTCTTT.

The CDR3 DNA is TGTGCCAGCAGTGAATGGTCCGGACAATACCAAGAGACCCAGTACTTC. Translating it yields CASSEWSGQYQETQYF. The V call is TRBV25-1, the J call TRBJ2-5, with D tentatively TRBD1 (5 bases). The V and J ends lost 1 base and 0 bases respectively, with 12 bases between them. The germline V gene encodes CDR1 MGHDK and CDR2 SYGVNS. The CDR3 covers 16 residues. Complete variable domain (other parts from reference TRBV25-1 and TRBJ2-5): EADIYQTPRYLVIGTGKKITLECSQTMGHDKMYWYQQDPGMELHLIHYSYGVNSTEKGDLSSESTVSRIRTEHFPLTLESARPSHTSQYLCASSEWSGQYQETQYFGPGTRLLVL.

This clonotype was counted a few times. The chain joins TRBV7-3 to TRBJ2-1, with 7 bases that match TRBD2. Germline V gene lookup returns CDR1 SGHTA and CDR2 FQGTGA. Trimming removed 5 bases from V and 3 bases from J; junction bases left unmatched: 10. This CDR3 is 16 amino acids long. Here the CDR3 reads CASSPTPGLFYNEQFF. The CDR3 DNA reads TGTGCCAGCAGCCCAACTCCGGGACTATTCTACAATGAGCAGTTCTTC.

The chain couples TRBV10-3 to TRBJ1-5; a possible D gene is TRBD1 (6 bases). Trimming shortened V by 6 bases and J by 7 bases, and 16 bases separated the two germline ends. From germline, CDR1 is ENHRY and CDR2 SYGVKD. This CDR3 has 14 amino acids. CDR3 region: CAISLQGEGQPQHF. Here the CDR3 DNA reads TGTGCCATCAGCCTACAGGGTGAGGGACAGCCCCAGCATTTT.

The chain has TRBV11-2 and TRBJ2-1, with unresolved D. CDR3 size: 11 residues. Trimming pared 2 bases from V and 11 bases from J, leaving 7 bases between. In germline, CDR1 is SGHAT, CDR2 FQNNGV. CDR3 sequence (DNA): TGTGCCAGCAGCTTATCCCGCAAGCAGTTCTTC. Protein: CASSLSRKQFF.

In this sample, this clonotype turned up many times. The V and J genes are TRBV11-3 and TRBJ2-2; D is unclear. The CDR3 covers 11 residues. The germline V gene has CDR1 SGHNT and CDR2 YENEEA. Trimming took 7 bases from V and 0 from J, leaving 0 bases between them. CDR3 loop: CASTNTGELFF. In DNA form, the CDR3 reads TGTGCCAGCACGAACACCGGGGAGCTGTTTTTT.

This clonotype has a handful of counts. The chain combines TRBV27 with TRBJ2-6, with a possible D match to TRBD2 (5 bases). The CDR3 consists of 15 residues. Trimming pared 5 bases from V and 0 bases from J, leaving 8 bases between. Germline V CDR1 and CDR2: MNHEY, SMNVEV (reference sequence). CDR3 DNA: TGTGCCAGCAGTAGCCGGGACTCTGGGGCCAACGTCCTGACTTTC. It is translated as CASSSRDSGANVLTF.